This entry concerns a single T cell receptor beta chain. The CDR3 runs to 14 residues. Germline loops: CDR1 SEHNR, CDR2 FQNEAQ (reference sequence). These data originate in a study of T cells expressing NK-cell markers. Across the study: HCMV serostatus: most of the eight sequenced donors positive, one negative.

For TCR beta, cDNA was produced by 5'RACE template switching with UMIs. TCRdb reprocessed the 5' RACE reads; each CDR3 protein has one entry and no DNA is given. This repertoire includes about 170,000 distinct CDR3 sequences. The chain has TRBV7-9 and TRBJ1-2. Sequenced sample: blood T cells: a sorted CD56 or NKG2C T cell subset, CD4+ or CD8+ T cells, or bulk PBMC T cells (not recorded which). The receptor's source is a man aged 18-70 years in good health. The CDR3 region is CASSLGGGRYGYTF.